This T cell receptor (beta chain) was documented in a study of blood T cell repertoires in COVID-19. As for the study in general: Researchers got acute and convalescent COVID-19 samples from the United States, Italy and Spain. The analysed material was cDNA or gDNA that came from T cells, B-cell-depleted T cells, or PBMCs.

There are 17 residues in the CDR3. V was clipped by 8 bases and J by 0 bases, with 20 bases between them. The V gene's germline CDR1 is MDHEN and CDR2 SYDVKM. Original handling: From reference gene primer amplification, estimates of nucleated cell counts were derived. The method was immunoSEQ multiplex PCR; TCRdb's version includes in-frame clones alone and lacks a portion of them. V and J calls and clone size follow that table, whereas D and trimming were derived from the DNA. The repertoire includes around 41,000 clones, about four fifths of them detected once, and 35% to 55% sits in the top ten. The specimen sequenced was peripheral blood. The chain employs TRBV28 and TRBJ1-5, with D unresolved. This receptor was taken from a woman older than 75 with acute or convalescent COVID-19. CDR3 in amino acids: CASPPSGFTYSNQPQHF. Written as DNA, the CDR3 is TGTGCCAGCCCTCCTTCGGGGTTTACCTATAGCAATCAGCCCCAGCATTTT.